This T cell receptor (beta chain) was sequenced in a study of blood T cells in healthy people across ages. Whole-study findings and limits: Using unsorted PBMCs precluded a conclusive naive versus antigen-experienced comparison.

A few counts support this clonotype. The antigen remains unidentified. Primers used in a second PCR of about 6 to 11 cycles were a sample-barcoded 5' primer and a J-beta primer mix. TCRdb recomputed calls from the 5' RACE reads with MiXCR, one row per CDR3 protein. Counted here are 550,000 to 800,000 distinct CDR3 sequences, approximately 21% occurring once; the ten biggest clones make up roughly 3.6%. The CDR3 consists of 15 residues. The germline V gene encodes CDR1 MNHNS and CDR2 SASEGT. The sequence was collected from a man in his 70s in good health. Material: blood. This rearrangement joins TRBV6-1 to TRBJ2-5, with D perhaps given as TRBD1 or TRBD2 (5 bases each). The DNA end lines up better with TRBJ2-7; the J call may be wrong. The CDR3: CASSGRDRPLYEQYF. CDR3 nucleotide sequence: TGTGCCAGCAGTGGCCGGGACCGCCCCCTCTACGAGCAGTACTTC.